A single sample gave rise to the 18 T cell receptor beta chains below, sequenced in a study of OX40 agonist ivuxolimab in advanced cancers. Using immunoSEQ multiplex PCR, the repertoire was profiled, and TCRdb retains in-frame clones only, with some absent. The data contain 70,000 or so clones, more than 80% of them seen just once; the ten biggest clones take up 0.5% to 0.55%. The sequencing here drew on CD4+ or CD8+ T cells sorted from blood, taken in a trial of the OX40 agonist ivuxolimab. The receptors originated from an adult with an advanced solid tumor such as melanoma, head and neck, liver or kidney cancer.

This clone was detected only a few times. This chain connects TRBV25-1 to TRBJ1-3; TRBD1 aligns across 7 bases. CDR3 size: 15 residues. CDR1 and CDR2 (germline): MGHDK, SYGVNS. V lost 5 bases, J lost 0 bases, and 4 bases stayed unmatched. CDR3 residues: CASSPPGGSGNTIYF. The CDR3 bases are TGTGCCAGCAGTCCTCCAGGGGGCTCTGGAAACACCATATATTTT.

This clone was detected once. V gene TRBV9 combines with J gene TRBJ2-3, with a weak D call TRBD2 (6 bases). The CDR3 spans 14 residues. V gave up 5 bases and J gave up 2 bases, with 12 bases separating them. Germline values: CDR1 SGDLS, CDR2 YYNGEE. CDR3 DNA sequence: TGTGCCAGCAGTCGGGACTCCCTCACAGATACGCAGTATTTT. Residues: CASSRDSLTDTQYF.

The J gene is TRBJ2-3, the V gene TRBV5-4; no firm D call. CDR1 SGHNT and CDR2 YYREEE come from the germline V gene (reference sequence). Trimming left V 0 bases short and J 1 base short, with 9 bases between. The CDR3 contains 15 residues. CDR3 in DNA: TGTGCCAGCAGCTTGGAGGTACGGCGCACAGATACGCAGTATTTT. Its protein is CASSLEVRRTDTQYF.

This rearrangement joins TRBV28 to TRBJ2-1; TRBD2 matches at 13 bases. After removal of 2 bases from V and 10 bases from J, the junction contained 2 bases not matched to a gene. The germline V gene encodes CDR1 MDHEN and CDR2 SYDVKM. The CDR3 totals 14 residues. CDR3 bases: TGTGCCAGCAGTTTAGGACTAGCGGGAGACGAGCAGTTCTTC. It yields the protein CASSLGLAGDEQFF.

The gene calls are TRBV6-6 and TRBJ2-2; D tentatively reads TRBD1 or TRBD2 (6 bases each). V was trimmed by 6 bases and J by 1 base, leaving 9 bases between them. Looked up from germline, CDR1 is MNHNY and CDR2 is SVGAGI (reference sequence). The length of the CDR3 is 14 residues. The CDR3 DNA follows: TGTGCCAGCAGGGAGGGACAGAACACCGGGGAGCTGTTTTTT. This encodes CASREGQNTGELFF.

V gene TRBV7-3 combines with J gene TRBJ2-5; tentatively, D is TRBD2 (6 bases). This CDR3 contains 15 residues. Per germline, CDR1 SGHTA and CDR2 FQGTGA. V shed 5 bases and J shed 5 bases, with 18 bases lying between them. In nucleotides, the CDR3 is TGTGCCAGCAGCGAATTCGGGACTCCCAGTGAGACCCAGTACTTC. Translated, it gives CASSEFGTPSETQYF.

The gene calls are TRBV6-1 and TRBJ2-7, with TRBD1 identical over 7 bases. Germline assignment: CDR1 MNHNS and CDR2 SASEGT. The CDR3 is 13 residues long. Unmatched junction bases numbered 7, after V lost 6 bases and J lost 5 bases. The DNA for the CDR3 is TGTGCCAGCAGACGCCCTCAGGGGGACGAGCAGTACTTC. Protein: CASRRPQGDEQYF.

The chain links TRBV25-1 to TRBJ2-5; 7 bases fit TRBD1. V lost 3 bases, J lost 4 bases, and 8 bases stayed unmatched. The CDR3 is 15 residues long. Germline V gene data show CDR1 as MGHDK and CDR2 as SYGVNS. CDR3 sequence: CASSEGQNSGETQYF. In nucleotides, the CDR3 is TGTGCCAGCAGTGAGGGACAGAACTCTGGAGAGACCCAGTACTTC.

The chain carries TRBV5-1 and TRBJ2-2; a possible D gene is TRBD2 (5 bases). Germline loops: CDR1 SGHRS, CDR2 YFSETQ. This CDR3 contains 13 residues. Trimming shortened V by 9 bases and J by 4 bases, and 13 bases separated the two germline ends. CDR3 in DNA: TGCGCCACCAGAGGACTTTCCACCGGGGAGCTGTTTTTT. Protein product: CATRGLSTGELFF.

J is TRBJ2-5 and V is TRBV5-1; TRBD1 is a possible D gene (5 bases). The CDR3 runs 14 residues. The V end lost 2 bases, the J end lost 2 bases, and 10 bases lay between the germline ends. The germline V gene has CDR1 SGHRS and CDR2 YFSETQ. The DNA for the CDR3 is TGCGCCAGCAGCTTTCAGGGTGAACAAGAGACCCAGTACTTC. Its translation is CASSFQGEQETQYF.

A few counts support this clone. V and J are TRBV4-3 and TRBJ2-1, with 12 positions matching TRBD2. CDR3 length: 13 amino acids. J was trimmed by 10 bases and V by 4 bases; bases with no gene match: 2. Germline V gives CDR1 LGHNA, CDR2 YSLEER. CDR3 sequence: CASSPGTSGEQFF. Here the CDR3 DNA reads TGCGCCAGCAGCCCCGGGACTAGCGGGGAGCAGTTCTTC.

J is TRBJ2-7 and V is TRBV5-4; weak D call: TRBD2 (6 bases). Germline values: CDR1 SGHNT, CDR2 YYREEE (reference sequence). The CDR3 has 14 residues. V was shortened by 1 base and J by 0 bases, with 8 bases between the two germline ends. The CDR3 region has the DNA TGTGCCAGCAGCTTGCCGGGAGACTCCTACGAGCAGTACTTC. As protein: CASSLPGDSYEQYF.

V gene TRBV18 combines with J gene TRBJ2-1, with 7 bases lining up with TRBD1. The J segment lost 1 base and the V segment lost 3 bases, leaving 3 bases of the junction unmatched. Germline CDR1 KGHSH, CDR2 LQKENI. The length of the CDR3 is 15 residues. CDR3 in amino acids: CASSPDRTSYNEQFF. Here the CDR3 DNA reads TGTGCCAGCTCACCGGACAGGACATCCTACAATGAGCAGTTCTTC.

The chain employs TRBV25-1 and TRBJ1-2, with TRBD1 as a possible D gene (6 bases). The germline V and J ends were trimmed by 2 bases and 2 bases, with 9 bases remaining between them. CDR1 is MGHDK, CDR2 SYGVNS, per germline. CDR3 length: 14 amino acids. The CDR3 sequence is CASSERTENYGYTF. The CDR3 nucleotides read TGTGCCAGCAGTGAACGGACAGAAAACTATGGCTACACCTTC.

The chain has TRBV7-2 and TRBJ2-5, with D maybe TRBD1 (6 bases). CDR1 SGHTA and CDR2 FQGNSA come from the germline V gene. This CDR3 spans 13 amino acids. The V end lost 5 bases, the J end lost 5 bases, and 12 bases lay between the germline ends. CDR3 nucleotides: TGTGCCAGCAGCCCATACAGGGTGGAGACCCAGTACTTC. It yields the protein CASSPYRVETQYF.

Remarks on this clone: Relative to the germline gene, one junction end is altered; a read error may explain this. The J gene is TRBJ2-3, the V gene TRBV9, with 8 bases matching TRBD2. This CDR3 region has 17 residues. From germline, CDR1 is SGDLS and CDR2 YYNGEE. CDR3 nucleotide sequence: TGTGCCCGCAGCGTAGGATTTTCGGGAGGGGGGTCGGATACGCAGTATTTT. Its protein is CARSVGFSGGGSDTQYF. The whole variable domain, filled in from reference TRBV9 and TRBJ2-3, reads DSGVTQTPKHLITATGQRVTLRCSPRSGDLSVYWYQQSLDQGLQFLIQYYNGEERAKGNILERFSAQQFPDLHSELNLSSLELGDSALYFCARSVGFSGGGSDTQYFGPGTRLTVL.

V gene TRBV6-5 combines with J gene TRBJ2-5; D may be TRBD1 (6 bases). Deletions cut 6 bases from V and 2 bases from J, with 16 bases between. This CDR3 spans 15 amino acids. The germline V gene has CDR1 MNHEY and CDR2 SVGAGI. CDR3 residues: CASSPPQGRQETQYF. In DNA, the CDR3 is TGTGCCAGCAGCCCCCCCCAGGGGAGACAAGAGACCCAGTACTTC.

This chain joins TRBV5-1 and TRBJ1-1; TRBD1 matches at 10 bases. CDR1 is SGHRS and CDR2 is YFSETQ in the germline V gene. The CDR3 loop spans 15 amino acids. J gave up 1 base and V 0 bases, and 0 bases lay outside the gene matches. The DNA for the CDR3 is TGCGCCAGCAGCTTGGGGGACAGGGGGAACACTGAAGCTTTCTTT. Amino acid sequence: CASSLGDRGNTEAFF. Combining the CDR3 with reference TRBV5-1 and TRBJ1-1 gives the whole variable domain KAGVTQTPRYLIKTRGQQVTLSCSPISGHRSVSWYQQTPGQGLQFLFEYFSETQRNKGNFPGRFSGRQFSNSRSEMNVSTLELGDSALYLCASSLGDRGNTEAFFGQGTRLTVV.